The 13 T cell receptor beta chains in this list originate from one sample, sequenced in a study of shared clonotypes between healthy human individuals. Naive CD8 cells comprised CD45RO-negative, CCR7-positively selected cells, excluding terminally differentiated effector memory CD45RA+ cells. Method: immunoSEQ multiplex PCR; TCRdb's copy keeps in-frame clones and lacks some. The profile shows about 2,200,000 clones, approximately 94% of them singletons. The specimen sequenced was naive CD8+ T cells from PBMCs. Receptor source: a man younger than 35 in good health. Some clones in this sample may be carry-over from other donors' samples.

This rearrangement joins TRBV29-1 to TRBJ2-7; 10 bases fit TRBD2. J lost 6 bases, V lost 1 base, and 3 bases had no gene match. The germline V gene encodes CDR1 SQVTM and CDR2 ANQGSEA. The CDR3 sequence is 13 residues long. Here the CDR3 reads CSVEGLAGLEQYF. The CDR3, as DNA: TGCAGCGTTGAAGGACTAGCGGGCCTCGAGCAGTACTTC.

This chain uses TRBV7-3 with TRBJ1-2; 9 nucleotides agree with TRBD1. The CDR3 length is 14 residues. Per the germline V gene, CDR1 is SGHTA and CDR2 is FQGTGA. J gave up 3 bases and V 4 bases, and 3 bases lay outside the gene matches. The CDR3, as DNA: TGTGCCAGCAGCTCACAGGGGGCGGACTATGGCTACACCTTC. Residues: CASSSQGADYGYTF.

This sequence joins TRBV11-2 and TRBJ2-2, with a tentative D call TRBD1 (5 bases). The CDR3 totals 17 residues. V gave up 2 bases and J gave up 0 bases, with 13 bases separating them. Germline CDR1 and CDR2: SGHAT and FQNNGV. CDR3 sequence (DNA): TGTGCCAGCAGCTTACCGCAGACAGATGCGAACACCGGGGAGCTGTTTTTT. As protein: CASSLPQTDANTGELFF. Together with reference TRBV11-2 and TRBJ2-2, the CDR3 gives the full variable domain: EAGVAQSPRYKIIEKRQSVAFWCNPISGHATLYWYQQILGQGPKLLIQFQNNGVVDDSQLPKDRFSAERLKGVDSTLKIQPAKLEDSAVYLCASSLPQTDANTGELFFGEGSRLTVL.

V gene TRBV7-9 combines with J gene TRBJ2-3, with unresolved D. The V gene lost 5 bases and the J gene lost 0 bases, with 9 bases spanning the gap. Germline values: CDR1 SEHNR, CDR2 FQNEAQ (reference sequence). The CDR3 sequence is 14 residues long. CDR3 DNA: TGTGCCAGCAGCCGCATTGACAGCACAGATACGCAGTATTTT. Amino acids: CASSRIDSTDTQYF.

The V gene is TRBV19, the J gene TRBJ2-1, with 7 positions matching TRBD2. The CDR3 totals 16 residues. Germline assignment: CDR1 LNHDA and CDR2 SQIVND (reference sequence). V dropped 0 bases and J dropped 5; count of bases not matched to a gene: 7. The CDR3 DNA reads TGTGCCAGTAGTATAGATCTAGCGGCAATTAACAATGAGCAGTTCTTC. It specifies CASSIDLAAINNEQFF.

J is TRBJ2-3 and V is TRBV9; 9 positions agree with TRBD2. V lost 0 bases, J lost 4 bases, and 15 bases stayed unmatched. Germline lookup yields CDR1 SGDLS and CDR2 YYNGEE. The CDR3 totals 19 residues. The CDR3 nucleotides are TGTGCCAGCAGCGTAGATCCGACTAGCGGCCTAAGGGGCGCAGATACGCAGTATTTT. It yields the protein CASSVDPTSGLRGADTQYF.

CDR3 protein: CASLGAGGIYNEQFF. As DNA, the CDR3 is TGTGCCAGCCTGGGGGCGGGAGGGATCTACAATGAGCAGTTCTTC. The gene calls are TRBV2 and TRBJ2-1; 9 bases are a match to TRBD2. CDR1 is SNHLY, CDR2 FYNNEI, per germline. V was clipped by 8 bases and J by 3 bases; unmatched bases: 8. The CDR3 sequence is 15 residues long.

J is TRBJ2-7 and V is TRBV11-1, with 9 bases matching TRBD1. With V trimmed by 5 bases and J by 5 bases, 7 bases remained unmatched. The CDR3 covers 14 residues. Germline V gives CDR1 SGHAT, CDR2 FQDESV (reference sequence). The DNA for the CDR3 is TGTGCCAGCAGCACCTGGGACAGGGCAAACGAGCAGTACTTC. Protein: CASSTWDRANEQYF.

The chain is built from TRBV27 and TRBJ2-6, with 7 bases matching TRBD1. V shed 1 base, J shed 0 bases, and the junction held 6 bases outside the gene matches. Germline V gene lookup returns CDR1 MNHEY and CDR2 SMNVEV (reference sequence). The CDR3 runs 18 residues. The CDR3 spells CASSLLAGGISGANVLTF. DNA of the CDR3: TGTGCCAGCAGTTTATTGGCAGGGGGTATCTCTGGGGCCAACGTCCTGACTTTC.

About this clone itself: The identical CDR3 is also encoded by other nucleotide sequences in the sample. The rearrangement links TRBV9 to TRBJ1-2, with D hard to call. The V end was cut by 3 bases, the J end by 6 bases, with 6 bases between. CDR3 length equals 11 residues. Germline V CDR1 and CDR2: SGDLS, YYNGEE. In DNA, the CDR3 is TGTGCCAGCAGCGCCGCCGATGGCTACACCTTC. This gives the protein CASSAADGYTF.

This chain links TRBV28 with TRBJ2-1; D perhaps matches TRBD2 (6 bases). V was clipped by 2 bases and J by 7 bases, with 12 bases between them. The CDR3 loop spans 14 amino acids. Germline CDR1 is MDHEN and CDR2 is SYDVKM. CDR3 DNA sequence: TGTGCCAGCAGTTTACGTGCGGGATGGAATGAGCAGTTCTTC. Residues: CASSLRAGWNEQFF.

The chain uses TRBV30 and TRBJ1-5; D unresolved. Trimming stripped 0 bases from V and 1 base from J, with 22 bases between. Germline assignment: CDR1 GTSNPN and CDR2 SVGIG (reference sequence). The CDR3 spans 19 residues. For the CDR3, the DNA is TGTGCCTGGAGTGTAGGAAACCTCAAAGGGTTCTGGAGCAATCAGCCCCAGCATTTT. Residues: CAWSVGNLKGFWSNQPQHF.

This chain uses TRBV7-9 with TRBJ2-1, with D perhaps TRBD2 (7 bases). The ends were cut back, 5 bases at V and 4 bases at J, with 15 bases in the middle. This CDR3 is 15 amino acids long. The germline gives CDR1 SEHNR, CDR2 FQNEAQ (reference sequence). CDR3 in DNA: TGTGCCAGCAGCGCCCGGGGGGCGAATTACAATGAGCAGTTCTTC. Amino acids: CASSARGANYNEQFF.